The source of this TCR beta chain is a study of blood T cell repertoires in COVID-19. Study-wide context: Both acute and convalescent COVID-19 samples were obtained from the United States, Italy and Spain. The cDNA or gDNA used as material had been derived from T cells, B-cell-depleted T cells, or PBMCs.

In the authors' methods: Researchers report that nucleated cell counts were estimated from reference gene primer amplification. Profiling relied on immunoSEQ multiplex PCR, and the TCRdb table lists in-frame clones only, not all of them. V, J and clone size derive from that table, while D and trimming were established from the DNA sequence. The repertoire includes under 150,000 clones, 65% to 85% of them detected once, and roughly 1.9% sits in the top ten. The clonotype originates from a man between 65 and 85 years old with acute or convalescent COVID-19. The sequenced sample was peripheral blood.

The CDR3 is CASSSGRFNEKLFF. In DNA, the CDR3 is TGTGCCAGCAGCTCAGGGAGGTTTAATGAAAAACTGTTTTTT. The rearrangement uses TRBV6-5 and TRBJ1-4, with a tentative D call TRBD1 (5 bases). This CDR3 spans 14 amino acids. The germline CDR1 and CDR2 sequences are MNHEY and SVGAGI. Between the trimmed V and J ends, which lost 6 bases and 4 bases, there was a span of 12 bases.